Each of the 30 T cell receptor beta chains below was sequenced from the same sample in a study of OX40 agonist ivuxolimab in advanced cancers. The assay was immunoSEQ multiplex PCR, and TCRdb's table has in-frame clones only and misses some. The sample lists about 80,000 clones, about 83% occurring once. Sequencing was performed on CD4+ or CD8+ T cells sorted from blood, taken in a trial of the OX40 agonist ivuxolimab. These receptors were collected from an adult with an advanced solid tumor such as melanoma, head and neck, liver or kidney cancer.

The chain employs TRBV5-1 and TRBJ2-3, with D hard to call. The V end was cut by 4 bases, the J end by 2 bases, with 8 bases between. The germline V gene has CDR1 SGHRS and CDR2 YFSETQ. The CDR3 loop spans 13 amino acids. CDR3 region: CASSGTSTDTQYF. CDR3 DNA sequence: TGCGCCAGCAGCGGTACCTCCACAGATACGCAGTATTTT.

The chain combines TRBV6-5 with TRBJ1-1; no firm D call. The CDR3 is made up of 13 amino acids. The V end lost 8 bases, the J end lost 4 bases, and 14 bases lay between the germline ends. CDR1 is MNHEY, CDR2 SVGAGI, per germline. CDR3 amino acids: CASQPIQSTEAFF. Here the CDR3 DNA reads TGTGCCAGCCAACCGATACAGTCCACTGAAGCTTTCTTT.

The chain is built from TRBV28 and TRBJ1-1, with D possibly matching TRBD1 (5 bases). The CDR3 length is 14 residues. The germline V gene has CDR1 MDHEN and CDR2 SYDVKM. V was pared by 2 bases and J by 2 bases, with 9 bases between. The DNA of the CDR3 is TGTGCCAGCAGTTTACAGGGTCTCAACACTGAAGCTTTCTTT. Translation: CASSLQGLNTEAFF.

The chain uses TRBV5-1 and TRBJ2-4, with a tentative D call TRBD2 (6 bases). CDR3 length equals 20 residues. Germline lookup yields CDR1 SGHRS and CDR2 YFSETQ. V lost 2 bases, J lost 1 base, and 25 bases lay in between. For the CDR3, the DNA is TGCGCCAGCAGCTTAGGGAAGGCTAGCGCCCCGATAGGGGCCAAAAACATTCAGTACTTC. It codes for CASSLGKASAPIGAKNIQYF.

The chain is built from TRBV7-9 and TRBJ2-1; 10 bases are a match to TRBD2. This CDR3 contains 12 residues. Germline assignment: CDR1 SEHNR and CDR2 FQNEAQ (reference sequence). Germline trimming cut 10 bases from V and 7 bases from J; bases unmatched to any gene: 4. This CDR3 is CATSGRFNEQFF. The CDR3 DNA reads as TGTGCCACTAGCGGGAGATTTAATGAGCAGTTCTTC.

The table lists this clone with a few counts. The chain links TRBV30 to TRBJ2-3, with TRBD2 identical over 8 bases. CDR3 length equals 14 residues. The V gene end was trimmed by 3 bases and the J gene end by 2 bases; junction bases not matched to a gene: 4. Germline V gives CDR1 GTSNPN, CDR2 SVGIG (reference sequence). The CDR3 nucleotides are TGTGCCTGGAGGGGACTAGTCGTCACAGATACGCAGTATTTT. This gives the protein CAWRGLVVTDTQYF.

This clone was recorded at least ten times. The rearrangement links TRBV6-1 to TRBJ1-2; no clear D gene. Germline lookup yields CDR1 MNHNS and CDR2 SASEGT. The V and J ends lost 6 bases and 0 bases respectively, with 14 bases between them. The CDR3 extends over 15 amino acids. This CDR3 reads CASRQNTNTNYGYTF. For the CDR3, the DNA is TGTGCCAGCAGACAAAACACTAATACTAACTATGGCTACACCTTC.

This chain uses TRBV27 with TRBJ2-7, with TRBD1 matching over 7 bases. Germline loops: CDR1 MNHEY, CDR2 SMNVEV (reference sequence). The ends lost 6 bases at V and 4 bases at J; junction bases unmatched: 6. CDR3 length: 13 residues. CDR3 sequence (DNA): TGTGCCAGCAGGCCCAGGGGGATTTACGAGCAGTACTTC. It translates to CASRPRGIYEQYF.

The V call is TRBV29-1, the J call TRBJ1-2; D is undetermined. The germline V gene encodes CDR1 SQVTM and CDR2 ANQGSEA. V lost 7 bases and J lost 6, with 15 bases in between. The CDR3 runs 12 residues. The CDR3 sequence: CSGRNIKHGYTF. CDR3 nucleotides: TGCAGCGGTCGTAATATTAAACATGGCTACACCTTC.

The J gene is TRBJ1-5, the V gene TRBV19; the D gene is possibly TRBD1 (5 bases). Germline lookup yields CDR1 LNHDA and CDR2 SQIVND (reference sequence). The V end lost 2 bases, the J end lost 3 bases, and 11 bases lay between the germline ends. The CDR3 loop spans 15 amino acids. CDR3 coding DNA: TGTGCCAGTAGTATAAACGTACAGGTCAATCAGCCCCAGCATTTT. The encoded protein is CASSINVQVNQPQHF.

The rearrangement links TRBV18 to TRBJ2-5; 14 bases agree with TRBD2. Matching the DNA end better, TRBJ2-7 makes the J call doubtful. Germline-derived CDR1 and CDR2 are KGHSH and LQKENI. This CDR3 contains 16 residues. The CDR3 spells CASSPGLAGGLLEQYF. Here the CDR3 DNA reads TGTGCCAGCTCACCCGGACTAGCGGGGGGTTTGCTCGAGCAGTACTTC.

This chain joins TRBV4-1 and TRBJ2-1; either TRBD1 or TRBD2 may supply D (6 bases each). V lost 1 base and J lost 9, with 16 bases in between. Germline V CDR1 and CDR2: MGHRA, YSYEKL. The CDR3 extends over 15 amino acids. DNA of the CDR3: TGCGCCAGCAGCCAAGGAGTCGGGGGCGCCATTGAGCAGTTCTTC. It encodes CASSQGVGGAIEQFF.

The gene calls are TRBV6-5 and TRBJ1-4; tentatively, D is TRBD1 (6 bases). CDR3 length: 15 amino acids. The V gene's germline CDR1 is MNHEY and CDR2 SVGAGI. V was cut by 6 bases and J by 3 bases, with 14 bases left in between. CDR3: CASSPWGAANEKLFF. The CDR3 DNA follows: TGTGCCAGCAGCCCGTGGGGGGCCGCTAATGAAAAACTGTTTTTT.

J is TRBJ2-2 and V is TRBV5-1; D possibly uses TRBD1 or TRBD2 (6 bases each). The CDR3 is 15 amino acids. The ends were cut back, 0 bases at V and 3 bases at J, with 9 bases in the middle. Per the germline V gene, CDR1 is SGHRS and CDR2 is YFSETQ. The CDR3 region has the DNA TGCGCCAGCAGCTTGGAGGGGGGTTACACCGGGGAGCTGTTTTTT. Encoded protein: CASSLEGGYTGELFF.

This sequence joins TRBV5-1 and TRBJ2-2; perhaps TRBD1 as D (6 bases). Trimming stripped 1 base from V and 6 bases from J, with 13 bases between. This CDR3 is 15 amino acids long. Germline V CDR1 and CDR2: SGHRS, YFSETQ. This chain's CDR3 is CASSLSGAGSGELFF. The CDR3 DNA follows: TGCGCCAGCAGCTTGTCAGGGGCAGGCTCCGGGGAGCTGTTTTTT.

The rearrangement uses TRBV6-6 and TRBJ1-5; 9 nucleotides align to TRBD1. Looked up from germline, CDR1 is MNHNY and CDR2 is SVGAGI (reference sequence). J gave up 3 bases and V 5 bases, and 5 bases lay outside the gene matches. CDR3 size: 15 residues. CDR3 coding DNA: TGTGCCAGCAGTCGAGGACAGGGGATCAATCAGCCCCAGCATTTT. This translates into CASSRGQGINQPQHF.

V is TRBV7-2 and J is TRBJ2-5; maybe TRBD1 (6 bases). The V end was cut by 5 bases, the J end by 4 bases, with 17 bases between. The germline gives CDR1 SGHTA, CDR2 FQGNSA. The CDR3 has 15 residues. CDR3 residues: CASSPRVRGSETQYF. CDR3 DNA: TGTGCCAGCAGCCCACGAGTCAGGGGATCAGAGACCCAGTACTTC.

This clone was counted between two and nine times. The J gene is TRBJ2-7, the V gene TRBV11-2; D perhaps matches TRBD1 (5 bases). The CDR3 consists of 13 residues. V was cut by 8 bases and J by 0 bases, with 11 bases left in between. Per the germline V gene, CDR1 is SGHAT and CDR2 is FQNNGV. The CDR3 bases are TGTGCCAGCTCAGGGCGGTCCTCCTACGAGCAGTACTTC. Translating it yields CASSGRSSYEQYF.

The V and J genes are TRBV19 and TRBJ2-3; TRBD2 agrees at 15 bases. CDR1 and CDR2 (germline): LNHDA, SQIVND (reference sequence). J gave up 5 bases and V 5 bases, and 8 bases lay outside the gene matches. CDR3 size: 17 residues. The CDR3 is CASSAGLAGGRGDTQYF. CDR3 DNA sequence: TGTGCCAGTAGTGCCGGACTAGCGGGGGGGAGAGGAGATACGCAGTATTTT.

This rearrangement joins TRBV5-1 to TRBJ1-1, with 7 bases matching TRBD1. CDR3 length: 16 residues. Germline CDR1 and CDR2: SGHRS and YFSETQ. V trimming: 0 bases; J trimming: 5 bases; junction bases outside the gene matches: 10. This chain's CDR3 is CASSLGPSGQKTEAFF. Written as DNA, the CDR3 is TGCGCCAGCAGCTTGGGGCCCTCGGGACAGAAAACTGAAGCTTTCTTT.

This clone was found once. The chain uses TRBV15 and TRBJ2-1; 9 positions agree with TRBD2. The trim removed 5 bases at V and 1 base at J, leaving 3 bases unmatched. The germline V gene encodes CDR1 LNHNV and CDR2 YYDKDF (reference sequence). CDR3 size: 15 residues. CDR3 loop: CATSGLARSYNEQFF. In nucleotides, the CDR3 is TGTGCCACCAGCGGACTAGCGCGATCCTACAATGAGCAGTTCTTC.

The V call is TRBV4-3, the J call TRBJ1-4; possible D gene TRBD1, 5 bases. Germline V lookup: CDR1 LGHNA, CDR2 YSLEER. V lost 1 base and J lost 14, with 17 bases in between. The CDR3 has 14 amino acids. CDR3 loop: CASSQAPGDRSLFF. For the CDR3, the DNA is TGCGCCAGCAGCCAAGCCCCCGGGGACCGTTCGCTGTTTTTT.

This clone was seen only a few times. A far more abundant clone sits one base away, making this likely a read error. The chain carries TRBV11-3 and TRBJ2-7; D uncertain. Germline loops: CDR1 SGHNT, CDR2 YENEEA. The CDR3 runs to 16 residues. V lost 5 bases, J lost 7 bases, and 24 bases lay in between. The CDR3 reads CASSQESALERSEQYF. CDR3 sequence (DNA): TGTGCCAGCAGCCAAGAATCGGCCCTCGAACGGTCTGAGCAGTACTTC.

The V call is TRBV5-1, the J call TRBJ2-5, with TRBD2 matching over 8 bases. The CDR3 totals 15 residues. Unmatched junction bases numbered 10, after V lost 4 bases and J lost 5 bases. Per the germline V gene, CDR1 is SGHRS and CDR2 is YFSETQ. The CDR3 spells CASSPGLELPETQYF. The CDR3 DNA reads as TGCGCCAGCAGCCCGGGACTAGAGCTGCCCGAGACCCAGTACTTC.

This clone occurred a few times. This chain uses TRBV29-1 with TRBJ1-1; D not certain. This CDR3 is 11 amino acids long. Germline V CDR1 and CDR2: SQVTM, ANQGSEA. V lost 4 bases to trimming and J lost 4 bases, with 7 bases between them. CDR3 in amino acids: CSVARSTEAFF. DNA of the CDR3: TGCAGCGTTGCTAGATCCACTGAAGCTTTCTTT.

This chain's CDR3 is CASSPLSVHEQYF. For the CDR3, the DNA is TGTGCCAGCTCACCCCTATCAGTCCACGAGCAGTACTTC. The J gene is TRBJ2-7, the V gene TRBV18; the D is unclear. The V end was cut by 3 bases, the J end by 5 bases, with 11 bases between. The CDR3 contains 13 residues. Germline V gene sequence: CDR1 KGHSH, CDR2 LQKENI.

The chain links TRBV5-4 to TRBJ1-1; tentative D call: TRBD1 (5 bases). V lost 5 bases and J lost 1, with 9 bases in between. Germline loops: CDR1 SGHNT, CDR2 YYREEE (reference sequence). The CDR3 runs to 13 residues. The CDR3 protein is CASSFQGNTEAFF. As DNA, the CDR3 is TGTGCCAGCAGTTTCCAGGGGAACACTGAAGCTTTCTTT.

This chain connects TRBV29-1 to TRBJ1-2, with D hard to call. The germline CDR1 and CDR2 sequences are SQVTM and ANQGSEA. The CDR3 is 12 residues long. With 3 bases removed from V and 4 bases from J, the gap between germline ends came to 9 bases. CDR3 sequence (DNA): TGCAGCGTTGATCCAGCCTTCTATGGCTACACCTTC. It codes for CSVDPAFYGYTF.

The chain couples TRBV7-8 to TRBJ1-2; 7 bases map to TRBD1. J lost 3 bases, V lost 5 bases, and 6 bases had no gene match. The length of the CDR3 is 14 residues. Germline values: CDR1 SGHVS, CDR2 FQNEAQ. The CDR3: CASSPSGTDYGYTF. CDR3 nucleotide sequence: TGTGCCAGCAGCCCGTCCGGGACAGACTATGGCTACACCTTC.

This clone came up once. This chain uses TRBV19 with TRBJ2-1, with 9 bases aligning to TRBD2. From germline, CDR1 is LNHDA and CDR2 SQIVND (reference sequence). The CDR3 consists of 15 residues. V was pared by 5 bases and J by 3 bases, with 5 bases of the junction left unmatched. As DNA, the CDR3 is TGTGCCAGTAGTTTAGCGGGAGAGGTCTACAATGAGCAGTTCTTC. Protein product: CASSLAGEVYNEQFF.